These 3 T cell receptor beta chains share one sample of origin, sequenced in a study of OX40 agonist ivuxolimab in advanced cancers. Sequencing used immunoSEQ multiplex PCR; TCRdb keeps in-frame clones, though not all of them. The sample includes tens of thousands of clones, around nine tenths of them seen just once. Sample: CD4+ or CD8+ T cells sorted from blood, taken in a trial of the OX40 agonist ivuxolimab. These receptors came from an adult with an advanced solid tumor such as melanoma, head and neck, liver or kidney cancer.

The chain uses TRBV6-4 and TRBJ2-1, with D perhaps matching TRBD1 (6 bases). V lost 6 bases and J 2 bases, leaving 14 bases between the germline ends. Germline V CDR1 and CDR2: MRHNA, SNTAGT. The CDR3 has 15 residues. CDR3 bases: TGTGCCAGCAGCCTAGAGACAGGCCCCTACAATGAGCAGTTCTTC. Protein product: CASSLETGPYNEQFF.

The genes are TRBV28 and TRBJ2-5; 16 bases align to TRBD2. This CDR3 contains 21 residues. The V segment lost 7 bases and the J segment 2 bases; nucleotides outside the gene matches: 19. The germline V gene has CDR1 MDHEN and CDR2 SYDVKM. CDR3 sequence (DNA): TGTGCCAGCAAGGGCCGACCGGGACTAGCGGGAGGGCTAACTTGGCAAGAGACCCAGTACTTC. It is translated as CASKGRPGLAGGLTWQETQYF.

The rearrangement uses TRBV5-5 and TRBJ2-2, with no clear D. The CDR3 covers 14 residues. V was shortened by 4 bases and J by 7 bases, with 14 bases between the two germline ends. The germline CDR1 and CDR2 sequences are SGHKS and YYEKEE (reference sequence). CDR3 coding DNA: TGTGCCAGCAGCGTCCGAGGCGATAGCGGGGAGCTGTTTTTT. Translation gives CASSVRGDSGELFF. Drawing the rest from reference TRBV5-5 and TRBJ2-2, the complete variable domain is DAGVTQSPTHLIKTRGQQVTLRCSPISGHKSVSWYQQVLGQGPQFIFQYYEKEERGRGNFPDRFSARQFPNYSSELNVNALLLGDSALYLCASSVRGDSGELFFGEGSRLTVL.